Below, one TCR beta chain is given with its context. V lost 1 base to trimming and J lost 5 bases, with 7 bases between them. The CDR3 runs 13 residues. Looked up from germline, CDR1 is SEHNR and CDR2 is FQNEAQ (reference sequence). The data were obtained in a study of blood T cell repertoires in COVID-19. Profiled with immunoSEQ multiplex PCR; TCRdb holds only in-frame clones, not every one. The sample lists approximately 220,000 clones, approximately 86% occurring once. The sample comprised peripheral blood. The source is a man aged 35-49 years with acute or convalescent COVID-19. J is TRBJ2-3 and V is TRBV7-9; no clear D. The CDR3 nucleotides read TGTGCCAGCAGCTTAGGTGCGGTAGATACGCAGTATTTT. Protein sequence: CASSLGAVDTQYF.